This T cell receptor (beta chain) was identified during a study of T and B cells in COVID-19 patients. From blood, about 250-500 ng of genomic DNA served as TRB template. J gave up 4 bases and V 7 bases, and 6 bases lay outside the gene matches. The CDR3 totals 15 residues. Multiplex PCR with BIOMED2 TRB-A/B primer pools amplified TRB rearrangements. TCRdb re-analysed the multiplex PCR reads in MiXCR, keeping a single row per CDR3 protein. The table has approximately 3,200 distinct CDR3 sequences, 20% to 30% seen once. In its sample, this clonotype ranks as medium-sized. The sequencing sample was made of blood. The TCR was taken from a human donor with active COVID-19. The chain uses TRBV12-3 or TRBV12-4 and TRBJ2-3; the match to TRBD2 covers 12 bases. The CDR3 sequence is CASNPTSGGADTQYF. DNA of the CDR3: TGTGCCAGCAACCCGACTAGCGGGGGCGCAGATACGCAGTATTTT.